This paragraph covers one T cell receptor (beta chain) sequence. The ends were cut back, 5 bases at V and 5 bases at J, with 15 bases in the middle. This CDR3 comprises 15 residues. Per the germline V gene, CDR1 is SEHNR and CDR2 is FQNEAQ (reference sequence). The assay was immunoSEQ multiplex PCR, and TCRdb's table has in-frame clones only and misses some. The sample shows around 260,000 clones, around nine tenths of them seen only once. This entry comes from a study of blood T cell repertoires in COVID-19. Study-level background: COVID-19 samples from acute and convalescent phases originated in the United States, Italy and Spain.

The origin of this receptor is a man younger than 40 with acute or convalescent COVID-19. The genes are TRBV7-9 and TRBJ1-4; D not certain. The specimen sequenced was peripheral blood. CDR3 coding DNA: TGTGCCAGCAGCCGCGAACGGGGAGGGAATGAAAAACTGTTTTTT. Protein: CASSRERGGNEKLFF.